This is a list of T cell receptor beta chains from one sample in a study of CD39 and CD103 CD8 tumor-infiltrating T cells. TCRdb's copy holds only in-frame clones and misses some; the assay was immunoSEQ multiplex PCR. Found here are 1,500 to 1,900 clones, less than 70% of them singletons; the top ten hold around 25%. The specimen was CD39- CD103+ CD8+ T cells sorted from the tumor. The source of these receptors is a human donor with head and neck squamous cell carcinoma. Each CDR3 is given with its conserved first and last residue. A D gene is named only where the DNA matches it firmly.

J gene: TRBJ1-4
D gene: TRBD1
V gene: TRBV7-9
CDR3 DNA: TGTGCCAGCAGGCTTCCAGGGGGTGAAAAACTGTTTTTT
CDR3 protein: CASRLPGGEKLFF

J gene: TRBJ2-1
D gene: NA
V gene: TRBV5-6
CDR3 DNA: TGTGCCAGCAGAGAGGGCCCGAACACGGAGGCCTACAATGAGCAGTTCTTC
CDR3 protein: CASREGPNTEAYNEQFF

J gene: TRBJ2-6
D gene: NA
V gene: TRBV4-3
CDR3 DNA: TGCGCCAGCAGCCAAGATATCGGGTCTGGGGCCAACGTCCTGACTTTC
CDR3 protein: CASSQDIGSGANVLTF

J gene: TRBJ2-1
D gene: TRBD2
V gene: TRBV4-2
CDR3 DNA: TGTGCCAGCAGTCCCACTAGCGGGGGCTACAATGAGCAGTTCTTC
CDR3 protein: CASSPTSGGYNEQFF